The present T cell receptor (beta chain) was sequenced within a study of blood T cell repertoires in COVID-19. Study as a whole: Acute and convalescent COVID-19 specimens originated in the United States, Italy and Spain. Sources were T cells, B-cell-depleted T cells, or PBMCs; the material itself was cDNA or gDNA.

As originally analysed: Estimated nucleated cell counts came from reference gene primer amplification. Assay: immunoSEQ multiplex PCR; the TCRdb copy retains only in-frame clones and omits some. V and J calls and clone size come straight from that table; D and trimming were deduced from the DNA. The sample includes tens of thousands of clones, around four fifths of them seen just once. The ends were cut back, 4 bases at V and 1 base at J, with 13 bases in the middle. The CDR3 length is 15 residues. Germline loops: CDR1 SGHRS, CDR2 YFSETQ. Sequencing used peripheral blood. The receptor's source is a human donor in a cohort sampled during active COVID-19. The chain couples TRBV5-1 to TRBJ2-3, with D maybe TRBD2 (6 bases). The CDR3 DNA sequence: TGCGCCAGCAGCCCTCGCGCGGGACGCACAGATACGCAGTATTTT. Translated: CASSPRAGRTDTQYF. Together with reference TRBV5-1 and TRBJ2-3, the CDR3 gives the full variable domain: KAGVTQTPRYLIKTRGQQVTLSCSPISGHRSVSWYQQTPGQGLQFLFEYFSETQRNKGNFPGRFSGRQFSNSRSEMNVSTLELGDSALYLCASSPRAGRTDTQYFGPGTRLTVL.